This TCR beta chain was profiled in a study of T cells after yellow fever vaccination. Study observations and caveats: Post-booster repertoires contained most primary-vaccination clones again (approximately 97% CD4, approximately 86% CD8). Peak timing came faster in the weaker secondary response, day 5 versus 15. Of the clonotypes, a small share occurred in both CD4 and CD8 compartments.

TCR cDNA, made by 5'RACE template switching, carried an added universal primer site and UMIs. TCRdb called the 5' RACE reads again in MiXCR, with one record for every CDR3 protein. The repertoire consists of hundreds of thousands of distinct CDR3 sequences, with about 13% occurring once and the leading ten covering 11% to 15%. V shed 5 bases and J shed 5 bases, with 25 bases lying between them. Per germline, CDR1 LGHDT and CDR2 YNNKEL (reference sequence). The CDR3 has 18 residues. Comment on this clonotype: The antigen remains undetermined.

This sequence originates from a man younger than 45 who received the YFV17D yellow fever vaccine. The sequenced sample was PBMCs, obtained on the day of the yellow fever booster vaccination. The V call is TRBV3-1, the J call TRBJ2-1, with D hard to call. The CDR3 here is CASSKQVRRRQNDNEQFF. The CDR3 DNA follows: TGTGCCAGCAGCAAGCAGGTCCGGCGGAGACAAAATGACAATGAGCAGTTCTTC.